One and the same sample provided the 31 T cell receptor beta chains below, sequenced in a study of technical replicates of blood from a few donors. TCRdb keeps only in-frame clones here, not all; method: immunoSEQ multiplex PCR. In the table there are approximately 13,000 clones, 70% to 80% of which are singletons. The source material was PBMCs. Receptors were obtained from a human donor in good health.

This clone was counted once. The chain links TRBV7-8 to TRBJ1-4, with 9 positions matching TRBD1. There are 15 residues in the CDR3. The V and J ends lost 3 bases and 7 bases, in that order; junction bases with no gene match: 6. The germline CDR1 and CDR2 sequences are SGHVS and FQNEAQ. Here the CDR3 DNA reads TGTGCCAGCAGCTTCCGGACAGGGGTGGGTGAAAAACTGTTTTTT. It codes for CASSFRTGVGEKLFF.

This chain joins TRBV10-2 and TRBJ2-2; 10 nucleotides line up with TRBD2. Germline values: CDR1 WSHSY, CDR2 SAAADI. Trimming removed 4 bases from V and 6 bases from J; junction bases left unmatched: 5. CDR3 size: 15 residues. Here the CDR3 DNA reads TGCGCCAGCAGTGGGCTAGCGGGAGCCCCCGGGGAGCTGTTTTTT. Protein: CASSGLAGAPGELFF.

The chain couples TRBV19 to TRBJ2-5; D may be TRBD2 (6 bases). The CDR3 is 13 amino acids. Germline CDR1 and CDR2: LNHDA and SQIVND (reference sequence). Trimming shortened V by 1 base and J by 4 bases, and 7 bases separated the two germline ends. The chain's CDR3 is CASSIGDSETQYF. In DNA form, the CDR3 reads TGTGCCAGTAGTATAGGGGACTCAGAGACCCAGTACTTC.

This rearrangement joins TRBV5-6 to TRBJ1-1; TRBD1 is a possible D gene (5 bases). CDR3 size: 14 residues. Trimming cost V 0 bases and J 4 bases, with 10 bases left between them. Per the germline V gene, CDR1 is SGHDT and CDR2 is YYEEEE. CDR3 bases: TGTGCCAGCAGCTTGGGACTCCAGGGCACTGAAGCTTTCTTT. Its translation: CASSLGLQGTEAFF.

The rearrangement joins TRBV18 to TRBJ1-3; D is perhaps TRBD1 (6 bases). This CDR3 spans 17 amino acids. With 4 bases removed from V and 0 bases from J, the gap between germline ends came to 16 bases. CDR1 KGHSH and CDR2 LQKENI come from the germline V gene. As DNA, the CDR3 is TGTGCCAGCTCACGAGACAGGCTGAGATACTCTGGAAACACCATATATTTT. Translating it yields CASSRDRLRYSGNTIYF. The variable domain in full, completed from reference TRBV18 and TRBJ1-3, reads NAGVMQNPRHLVRRRGQEARLRCSPMKGHSHVYWYRQLPEEGLKFMVYLQKENIIDESGMPKERFSAEFPKEGPSILRIQQVVRGDSAAYFCASSRDRLRYSGNTIYFGEGSWLTVV.

This clone is a singleton in its sample. The CDR3 loop is CASSLGPGSTDTQYF. CDR3 in DNA: TGCGCCAGCAGCTTAGGGCCGGGGTCCACAGATACGCAGTATTTT. V is TRBV5-1 and J is TRBJ2-3; perhaps TRBD2 as D (5 bases). CDR3 size: 15 residues. Germline assignment: CDR1 SGHRS and CDR2 YFSETQ. Trimming pared 2 bases from V and 2 bases from J, leaving 12 bases between.

V gene TRBV18 combines with J gene TRBJ1-1; a possible D gene is TRBD1 (6 bases). Germline V gene data show CDR1 as KGHSH and CDR2 as LQKENI. CDR3 length: 15 amino acids. Trimming shortened V by 3 bases and J by 2 bases, and 13 bases separated the two germline ends. The CDR3 bases are TGTGCCAGCTCACCGCTACGGGGGGGCAACACTGAAGCTTTCTTT. Amino acid sequence: CASSPLRGGNTEAFF.

The chain is built from TRBV6-5 and TRBJ2-2, with 10 positions matching TRBD1. This CDR3 comprises 16 residues. Germline V gives CDR1 MNHEY, CDR2 SVGAGI. The J segment lost 5 bases and the V segment lost 2 bases, leaving 5 bases of the junction unmatched. The CDR3 sequence: CASSYGTGVGTGELFF. The CDR3 nucleotides are TGTGCCAGCAGTTACGGGACAGGGGTGGGGACCGGGGAGCTGTTTTTT.

V usage is TRBV29-1 and J usage is TRBJ2-1, with 14 nucleotides matching TRBD2. V trimming: 7 bases; J trimming: 9 bases; junction bases outside the gene matches: 17. The CDR3 is 17 residues long. CDR1 and CDR2 from the germline V gene are SQVTM and ANQGSEA. In DNA, the CDR3 is TGCAGCGCCCAACACCGCGGAGGGACTAGCGGGAGTGGTGAGCAGTTCTTC. This gives the protein CSAQHRGGTSGSGEQFF.

This rearrangement joins TRBV18 to TRBJ2-7, with 10 nucleotides matching TRBD1. Germline CDR1 KGHSH, CDR2 LQKENI. CDR3 length equals 16 residues. V gave up 0 bases and J gave up 6 bases; unmatched junction bases: 8. CDR3 sequence (DNA): TGTGCCAGCTCACCACCCTCCGGGACAGGGGAGGGCGAGCAGTACTTC. It codes for CASSPPSGTGEGEQYF.

The chain uses TRBV6-4 and TRBJ2-1, with 10 bases lining up with TRBD2. The CDR3 extends over 15 amino acids. With 0 bases clipped from V and 6 bases from J, the junction kept 2 bases outside the gene matches. Germline CDR1 and CDR2: MRHNA and SNTAGT. The CDR3 bases are TGTGCCAGCAGTGACTCGGTAGCGGGAGGCAATGAGCAGTTCTTC. Translating gives CASSDSVAGGNEQFF.

The V and J genes are TRBV2 and TRBJ2-7; TRBD2 aligns across 8 bases. The germline V gene has CDR1 SNHLY and CDR2 FYNNEI. V was pared by 7 bases and J by 1 base, with 6 bases of the junction left unmatched. This CDR3 contains 14 residues. CDR3: CASTGGGLSYEQYF. For the CDR3, the DNA is TGTGCCAGCACCGGGGGGGGATTGTCCTACGAGCAGTACTTC.

The J gene is TRBJ2-2, the V gene TRBV27; tentatively, D is TRBD2 (6 bases). Trimming cost V 5 bases and J 5 bases, with 18 bases left between them. The CDR3 is made up of 16 amino acids. CDR1 and CDR2 from the germline V gene are MNHEY and SMNVEV (reference sequence). CDR3 coding DNA: TGTGCCAGCAGTCCCGGGGTGGGGGGAGGAACCGGGGAGCTGTTTTTT. This encodes CASSPGVGGGTGELFF.

V gene TRBV18 combines with J gene TRBJ1-2; D unresolved. Trimming took off 3 bases at V and 3 bases at J, with 11 bases between the two ends. This CDR3 is 14 amino acids long. Looked up from germline, CDR1 is KGHSH and CDR2 is LQKENI. CDR3 coding DNA: TGTGCCAGCTCACCGGGCTCGCCTCACTATGGCTACACCTTC. Translated, it gives CASSPGSPHYGYTF.

This sequence joins TRBV10-3 and TRBJ2-7, with D possibly matching TRBD1 (6 bases). Germline CDR1 reads ENHRY; CDR2 reads SYGVKD. The CDR3 is 14 amino acids. The V gene lost 1 base and the J gene lost 1 base, with 8 bases spanning the gap. This CDR3 is CAISELDSSYEQYF. For the CDR3, the DNA is TGTGCCATCAGTGAGTTGGACAGTTCCTACGAGCAGTACTTC.

This chain connects TRBV19 to TRBJ1-1; 9 nucleotides match TRBD1. The J segment lost 7 bases and the V segment lost 6 bases, leaving 6 bases of the junction unmatched. Germline CDR1 reads LNHDA; CDR2 reads SQIVND (reference sequence). This CDR3 region has 13 residues. The CDR3 region has the DNA TGTGCCAGTAGGGGGACAGGGCCTAGTGAAGCTTTCTTT. Residues: CASRGTGPSEAFF.

This clone was observed a few times. The chain couples TRBV5-1 to TRBJ1-4; possible D gene TRBD1, 6 bases. The CDR3 spans 12 residues. Trimming shortened V by 6 bases and J by 8 bases, and 11 bases separated the two germline ends. From germline, CDR1 is SGHRS and CDR2 YFSETQ. DNA for the CDR3: TGCGCCAGCAAGGGGGAAGGGGAAAAACTGTTTTTT. It encodes CASKGEGEKLFF.

This chain joins TRBV18 and TRBJ2-7; 9 positions match TRBD2. Germline trimming cut 3 bases from V and 4 bases from J; bases unmatched to any gene: 13. The CDR3 is 17 residues long. From germline, CDR1 is KGHSH and CDR2 LQKENI. The CDR3 is CASSPLGSSGTLYEQYF. In nucleotides, the CDR3 is TGTGCCAGCTCACCCCTAGGATCTAGCGGGACCTTATACGAGCAGTACTTC.

This clone occurred once. This chain's CDR3 is CASSGLAGERNEQFF. For the CDR3, the DNA is TGTGCCAGCAGTGGGCTAGCGGGAGAACGGAATGAGCAGTTCTTC. This sequence joins TRBV6-1 and TRBJ2-1; 10 nucleotides line up with TRBD2. CDR3 size: 15 residues. Trimming at V came to 4 bases and at J to 7 bases, leaving 7 bases not matched to a gene. The germline V gene encodes CDR1 MNHNS and CDR2 SASEGT.

This rearrangement joins TRBV7-9 to TRBJ1-2, with D perhaps matching TRBD1 (6 bases). The CDR3 spans 13 residues. Germline CDR1 and CDR2: SEHNR and FQNEAQ (reference sequence). Trimming stripped 1 base from V and 5 bases from J, with 8 bases between. The CDR3 reads CASSLVTGYGYTF. The CDR3 bases are TGTGCCAGCAGCTTAGTAACAGGGTATGGCTACACCTTC.

This sequence joins TRBV11-2 and TRBJ2-5, with D unclear. Between the trimmed V and J ends, which lost 3 bases and 3 bases, there was a span of 11 bases. Per the germline V gene, CDR1 is SGHAT and CDR2 is FQNNGV. The CDR3 runs to 14 residues. The CDR3 reads CASSFDSREETQYF. CDR3 coding DNA: TGTGCCAGCAGCTTCGATTCGCGAGAAGAGACCCAGTACTTC.

The CDR3 loop reads CASSLKQEGYTF. In DNA, the CDR3 is TGTGCCAGCAGCTTGAAACAGGAGGGCTACACCTTC. The chain is built from TRBV7-9 and TRBJ1-2; possible D gene TRBD1, 5 bases. The CDR3 covers 12 residues. The V end lost 3 bases, the J end lost 8 bases, and 10 bases lay between the germline ends. Germline CDR1 is SEHNR and CDR2 is FQNEAQ (reference sequence).

The rearrangement joins TRBV6-5 to TRBJ2-5, with a possible D match to TRBD1 (5 bases). Trimming took 7 bases from V and 3 from J, leaving 12 bases between them. The CDR3 sequence is 13 residues long. Germline CDR1 is MNHEY and CDR2 is SVGAGI. For the CDR3, the DNA is TGTGCCAGCAACCAGGGAACGGAAGAGACCCAGTACTTC. Protein product: CASNQGTEETQYF.

V is TRBV6-4 and J is TRBJ2-1, with TRBD1 matching over 8 bases. Germline V gives CDR1 MRHNA, CDR2 SNTAGT. The V gene end was trimmed by 6 bases and the J gene end by 9 bases; junction bases not matched to a gene: 13. This CDR3 has 15 amino acids. CDR3 in amino acids: CASSNRATGGTEQFF. Written as DNA, the CDR3 is TGTGCCAGCAGCAACCGGGCCACAGGGGGTACTGAGCAGTTCTTC.

The DNA for the CDR3 is TGTGCCAGCAGCCCGGGGGGGAGCTCCTACGAGCAGTACTTC. Residues: CASSPGGSSYEQYF. The rearrangement uses TRBV11-3 and TRBJ2-7, with 8 bases fitting TRBD2. The V and J ends lost 5 bases and 0 bases, in that order; junction bases with no gene match: 3. CDR3 length: 14 residues. The germline CDR1 and CDR2 sequences are SGHNT and YENEEA.

In nucleotides, the CDR3 is TGTGCCAGCAGCCAAGATGGGGCCCTCTACTTC. Translated, it gives CASSQDGALYF. This chain uses TRBV4-2 with TRBJ2-5; tentative D call: TRBD1 (5 bases). This CDR3 contains 11 residues. Germline V CDR1 and CDR2: LGHNA, YNFKEQ. The V end was cut by 0 bases, the J end by 14 bases, with 10 bases between.

This clone was counted once. The rearrangement joins TRBV7-9 to TRBJ2-5; 11 positions match TRBD2. Germline V gene sequence: CDR1 SEHNR, CDR2 FQNEAQ (reference sequence). CDR3 length: 16 residues. V lost 5 bases and J lost 4; bases outside the gene matches: 9. This chain's CDR3 is CASSPIAGGPSETQYF. The CDR3 coding sequence is TGTGCCAGCAGCCCGATAGCGGGAGGGCCCTCAGAGACCCAGTACTTC.

This chain joins TRBV9 and TRBJ2-7, with D possibly matching TRBD2 (6 bases). Germline values: CDR1 SGDLS, CDR2 YYNGEE. The germline V and J ends were trimmed by 2 bases and 6 bases, with 18 bases remaining between them. The CDR3 runs to 15 residues. CDR3: CASSVGPEGQGEQYF. In nucleotides, the CDR3 is TGTGCCAGCAGCGTGGGCCCGGAGGGGCAGGGCGAGCAGTACTTC. The whole variable domain, filled in from reference TRBV9 and TRBJ2-7, reads DSGVTQTPKHLITATGQRVTLRCSPRSGDLSVYWYQQSLDQGLQFLIQYYNGEERAKGNILERFSAQQFPDLHSELNLSSLELGDSALYFCASSVGPEGQGEQYFGPGTRLTVT.

V is TRBV9 and J is TRBJ2-1; 9 bases are a match to TRBD2. The CDR3 has 15 amino acids. Germline CDR1 and CDR2: SGDLS and YYNGEE. The junction had 9 bases not matched to a gene; V was cut back by 3 bases and J by 8 bases. The CDR3: CASSALAGVGDEQFF. The CDR3 nucleotides are TGTGCCAGCAGCGCCTTAGCGGGAGTTGGCGATGAGCAGTTCTTC.

The gene calls are TRBV7-6 and TRBJ2-1; 9 positions agree with TRBD2. V lost 1 base and J lost 4; bases outside the gene matches: 11. This CDR3 region has 18 residues. The V gene's germline CDR1 is SGHVS and CDR2 FNYEAQ. CDR3 in DNA: TGTGCCAGCAGCTTAGTTACTAGCGGGTCCCAGGGGTACAATGAGCAGTTCTTC. It translates to CASSLVTSGSQGYNEQFF.

CDR3 nucleotides: TGCGCCAGCAGCTTGGCCAGGCAGGGGGCCGGGGAGCTGTTTTTT. It codes for CASSLARQGAGELFF. V is TRBV5-1 and J is TRBJ2-2, with 7 positions matching TRBD1. V shed 0 bases and J 6 bases; nucleotides not matched to a gene: 5. Germline values: CDR1 SGHRS, CDR2 YFSETQ. This CDR3 region has 15 residues.